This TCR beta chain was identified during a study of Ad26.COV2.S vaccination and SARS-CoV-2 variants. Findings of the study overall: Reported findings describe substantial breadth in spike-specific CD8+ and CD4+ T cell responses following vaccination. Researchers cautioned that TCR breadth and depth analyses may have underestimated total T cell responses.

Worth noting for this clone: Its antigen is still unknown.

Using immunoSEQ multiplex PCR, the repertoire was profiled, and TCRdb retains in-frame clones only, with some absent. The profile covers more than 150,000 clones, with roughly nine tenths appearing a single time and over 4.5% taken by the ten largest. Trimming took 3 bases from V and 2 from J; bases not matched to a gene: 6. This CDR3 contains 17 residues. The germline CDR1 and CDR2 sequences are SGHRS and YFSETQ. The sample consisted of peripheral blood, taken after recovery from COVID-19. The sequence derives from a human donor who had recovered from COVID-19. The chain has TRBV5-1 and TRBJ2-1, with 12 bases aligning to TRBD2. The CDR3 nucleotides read TGCGCCAGCAGCTACGGACTAGCGGGGTTAACCTACAATGAGCAGTTCTTC. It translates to CASSYGLAGLTYNEQFF.